These 24 T cell receptor beta chains were all obtained from the same sample, sequenced in a study of CD8 T cells in ankylosing spondylitis. One entry per CDR3 protein results from TCRdb running MiXCR on the 5' RACE reads. Among 300,000 to 400,000 distinct CDR3 sequences listed, around 20% were seen once. The sample was blood, either unsorted or a sorted T cell fraction (not recorded which). The receptors come from a male donor with ankylosing spondylitis or in good health (not recorded which).

This chain joins TRBV13 and TRBJ2-2; 12 positions agree with TRBD2. Germline-derived CDR1 and CDR2 are PRHDT and FYEKMQ (reference sequence). CDR3 length equals 15 residues. V was clipped by 4 bases and J by 6 bases; unmatched bases: 3. The CDR3 region has the DNA TGTGCCAGCAGCTCCGGGACTAGCGGGCCCGGGGAGCTGTTTTTT. The encoded protein is CASSSGTSGPGELFF.

The CDR3 sequence is CSARERGGMAGELFF. CDR3 nucleotide sequence: TGCAGTGCTAGAGAGCGGGGGGGGATGGCCGGGGAGCTGTTTTTT. This chain links TRBV20-1 with TRBJ2-2, with TRBD2 matching 9 bases. V trimming: 0 bases; J trimming: 6 bases; junction bases outside the gene matches: 5. This CDR3 has 15 residues. Germline V gives CDR1 DFQATT, CDR2 SNEGSKA (reference sequence).

This clonotype came up a few times. This chain joins TRBV14 and TRBJ2-7; possible D gene TRBD1, 5 bases. V was trimmed by 2 bases and J by 2 bases, leaving 19 bases between them. The germline V gene has CDR1 SGHDN and CDR2 FVKESK. The CDR3 has 17 residues. CDR3 residues: CASSQIRIRAGTYEQYF. The CDR3 bases are TGTGCCAGCAGCCAAATTCGCATCAGGGCAGGTACCTACGAGCAGTACTTC.

The V and J genes are TRBV9 and TRBJ2-7; perhaps TRBD2 as D (6 bases). Deletions cut 4 bases from V and 0 bases from J, with 11 bases between. The CDR3 sequence is 14 residues long. Germline V gives CDR1 SGDLS, CDR2 YYNGEE. The CDR3 region has the DNA TGTGCCAGCAGCCCCGGGGGTTACTCCTACGAGCAGTACTTC. This codes for CASSPGGYSYEQYF.

This clonotype was seen a few times. The chain couples TRBV12-3 or TRBV12-4 to TRBJ2-3, with 11 bases lining up with TRBD2. The CDR3 is 16 amino acids. Trimming took 5 bases from V and 1 from J; bases not matched to a gene: 5. DNA for the CDR3: TGTGCCAGCAGTATGGGACTAGCGGCGCGCACAGATACGCAGTATTTT. This gives the protein CASSMGLAARTDTQYF.

This clonotype has just a few counts. CDR3 bases: TGTGCCAGCAAGGGCAGGGGGGAGGCCGAGCAGTACTTC. Translated, it gives CASKGRGEAEQYF. This chain joins TRBV2 and TRBJ2-7; D possibly corresponds to TRBD1 (7 bases). From germline, CDR1 is SNHLY and CDR2 FYNNEI. The V gene lost 7 bases and the J gene lost 6 bases, with 16 bases spanning the gap. The length of the CDR3 is 13 residues.

Turning to this clonotype: This clone may be a read error of a much larger clone one base away. The chain employs TRBV12-3 or TRBV12-4 and TRBJ2-1; maybe TRBD1 (6 bases). The J call could be wrong; TRBJ2-7 is a better fit for the DNA end. The CDR3 extends over 12 amino acids. The CDR3 nucleotides are TGTGCCAGCAGTTTTTGGGACAATGAGCAGTACTTC. It encodes CASSFWDNEQYF.

This clonotype occurred many times. The chain uses TRBV20-1 and TRBJ2-7; the match to TRBD1 covers 7 bases. V shed 5 bases, J shed 5 bases, and the junction held 18 bases outside the gene matches. The CDR3 has 16 residues. CDR1 and CDR2 (germline): DFQATT, SNEGSKA (reference sequence). The chain's CDR3 is CSAGDRETTYRDEQYF. The CDR3 DNA is TGCAGTGCTGGCGACAGGGAGACTACCTATCGGGACGAGCAGTACTTC.

The V and J genes are TRBV7-9 and TRBJ2-2; D unresolved. Trimming took 5 bases from V and 4 from J, leaving 11 bases between them. In germline, CDR1 is SEHNR, CDR2 FQNEAQ (reference sequence). CDR3 length: 14 amino acids. CDR3 region: CASSTPDGTGELFF. The CDR3 bases are TGTGCCAGCAGCACGCCCGATGGCACCGGGGAGCTGTTTTTT.

This clonotype was detected only a few times. V gene TRBV2 combines with J gene TRBJ2-1; TRBD2 might be the D (6 bases). Trimming removed 7 bases at V and 10 bases at J, with 11 bases between. The CDR3 spans 11 residues. Germline V gene sequence: CDR1 SNHLY, CDR2 FYNNEI. The CDR3 is CASNNGLEQFF. The CDR3 nucleotides read TGTGCCAGCAACAACGGACTAGAGCAGTTCTTC.

This clonotype has only a few counts. The chain employs TRBV7-9 and TRBJ2-1; the D is unclear. This CDR3 has 12 residues. The V and J ends lost 6 bases and 9 bases respectively, with 12 bases between them. Germline CDR1 is SEHNR and CDR2 is FQNEAQ (reference sequence). For the CDR3, the DNA is TGTGCCAGCAGGGTAGTGACCCTTGAGCAGTTCTTC. Amino acid sequence: CASRVVTLEQFF.

This clonotype was counted once. The chain recombines TRBV29-1 with TRBJ2-2; D possibly matches TRBD1 or TRBD2 (6 bases each). The germline CDR1 and CDR2 sequences are SQVTM and ANQGSEA. The CDR3 sequence is 12 residues long. Trimming removed 7 bases at V and 4 bases at J, with 10 bases between. The CDR3 DNA is TGCAGCGCCCGGGGGCTCACCGGGGAGCTGTTTTTT. Translating gives CSARGLTGELFF.

The chain recombines TRBV4-1 with TRBJ2-4; TRBD2 matches at 9 bases. The CDR3 has 14 residues. V dropped 3 bases and J dropped 5; count of bases not matched to a gene: 2. Germline CDR1 reads MGHRA; CDR2 reads YSYEKL. In nucleotides, the CDR3 is TGCGCCAGCAGCCATGCGGGGGGGGAAAACATTCAGTACTTC. It specifies CASSHAGGENIQYF.

As to this clonotype: Sequence at one end of the junction differs from germline and may be a read error. The V gene is TRBV15, the J gene TRBJ2-3; D tentatively fits TRBD1 or TRBD2 (6 bases each). Germline CDR1 is LNHNV and CDR2 is YYDKDF (reference sequence). The CDR3 is made up of 16 amino acids. CDR3 coding DNA: TGTGCCACCAGCAAAGAGGGGGATACTAGCACAGATACGCATTATTTT. This encodes CATSKEGDTSTDTHYF.

In this sample, this clonotype turned up many times. The chain joins TRBV29-1 to TRBJ2-1; 7 nucleotides match TRBD1. With V trimmed by 4 bases and J by 3 bases, 3 bases remained unmatched. CDR1 SQVTM and CDR2 ANQGSEA come from the germline V gene. The CDR3 is 13 amino acids. CDR3 sequence reads: CSVVAGGYNEQFF. The CDR3 DNA reads as TGCAGCGTTGTAGCAGGGGGCTACAATGAGCAGTTCTTC.

The chain's CDR3 is CASSLVGGDLGDTQYF. CDR3 DNA: TGTGCCAGCAGCTTAGTTGGCGGGGACCTGGGCGATACGCAGTATTTT. The chain recombines TRBV7-2 with TRBJ2-3, with TRBD2 as a possible D gene (6 bases). CDR3 length: 16 amino acids. CDR1 is SGHTA, CDR2 FQGNSA, per germline. Trimming took off 1 base at V and 6 bases at J, with 17 bases between the two ends.

In this sample, this clonotype turned up a few times. V and J are TRBV5-6 and TRBJ2-2; D remains ambiguous. The CDR3 runs 11 residues. Germline loops: CDR1 SGHDT, CDR2 YYEEEE. The V end lost 6 bases, the J end lost 8 bases, and 8 bases lay between the germline ends. The CDR3 DNA reads as TGTGCCAGCACTGATGGTGGGGAGCTGTTTTTT. This codes for CASTDGGELFF.

The chain couples TRBV9 to TRBJ2-5; D not certain. V was trimmed by 2 bases and J by 5 bases, leaving 16 bases between them. CDR1 and CDR2 (germline): SGDLS, YYNGEE. There are 15 residues in the CDR3. The CDR3 nucleotides read TGTGCCAGCAGCGTGGGCAGCCCTAAAGACGAGACCCAGTACTTC. This codes for CASSVGSPKDETQYF.

In this sample, this clonotype turned up a few times. V usage is TRBV29-1 and J usage is TRBJ2-5; D is possibly TRBD1 or TRBD2 (5 bases each). The CDR3 totals 13 residues. Trimming removed 1 base at V and 9 bases at J, with 15 bases between. Germline V gene sequence: CDR1 SQVTM, CDR2 ANQGSEA. This chain's CDR3 is CSVEGGTPRAQYF. In nucleotides, the CDR3 is TGCAGCGTTGAAGGTGGGACCCCGAGAGCCCAGTACTTC.

J is TRBJ2-7 and V is TRBV19; no firm D call. Trimming stripped 3 bases from V and 0 bases from J, with 15 bases between. The CDR3 is 16 amino acids. Germline assignment: CDR1 LNHDA and CDR2 SQIVND (reference sequence). CDR3 DNA sequence: TGTGCCAGTAGTATGGGTCTACTTTACGGCTCCTACGAGCAGTACTTC. Translation gives CASSMGLLYGSYEQYF.

This clonotype came up a few times. The V and J genes are TRBV10-3 and TRBJ2-2; D might be TRBD1 or TRBD2, each matching 5 bases. The ends were cut back, 4 bases at V and 2 bases at J, with 11 bases in the middle. This CDR3 contains 15 residues. Germline values: CDR1 ENHRY, CDR2 SYGVKD. CDR3 nucleotide sequence: TGTGCCATCAGTGTGGGGGACCTAAACACCGGGGAGCTGTTTTTT. Protein sequence: CAISVGDLNTGELFF.

This chain connects TRBV7-9 to TRBJ1-1; weak D call: TRBD1 (5 bases). V dropped 1 base and J dropped 11 bases, with 17 bases sitting between them. The CDR3 contains 14 residues. Germline CDR1 reads SEHNR; CDR2 reads FQNEAQ (reference sequence). The CDR3 sequence is CASSLVRGGVGAFF. CDR3 sequence (DNA): TGTGCCAGCAGCTTAGTACGGGGCGGTGTGGGTGCTTTCTTT. The complete variable domain, with remaining parts taken from reference TRBV7-9 and TRBJ1-1, reads DTGVSQNPRHKITKRGQNVTFRCDPISEHNRLYWYRQTLGQGPEFLTYFQNEAQLEKSRLLSDRFSAERPKGSFSTLEIQRTEQGDSAMYLCASSLVRGGVGAFFGQGTRLTVV.

V and J are TRBV7-2 and TRBJ1-1; TRBD1 matches at 8 bases. The ends lost 10 bases at V and 6 bases at J; junction bases unmatched: 7. Germline assignment: CDR1 SGHTA and CDR2 FQGNSA. The CDR3 totals 12 residues. Written as DNA, the CDR3 is TGTGCCACCCAGGGGGCGCAACCTGAAGCTTTCTTT. This gives the protein CATQGAQPEAFF.

This clonotype appeared once. The CDR3 DNA follows: TGTGCCAGCAGCTTTTTGGAAGCAGATACGCAGTATTTT. Amino acids: CASSFLEADTQYF. The chain employs TRBV5-8 and TRBJ2-3; no definite D call. Trimming removed 2 bases at V and 4 bases at J, with 8 bases between. Germline CDR1 is SGHTS and CDR2 is YDEGEE. The CDR3 runs to 13 residues.